The 28 T cell receptor beta chains below come from one sample, sequenced in a study of cytomegalovirus exposure and HLA in healthy donors. The study ran its PCR with 60 Vbeta and 13 Jbeta primers. Clones were read by immunoSEQ multiplex PCR, and TCRdb kept only the in-frame ones, dropping some. Of about 130,000 clones in the sample, 6.5% to 9.5% were seen once. Input material: PBMCs. The receptors here all came from a man between 35 and 55 years old in good health and CMV-seronegative.

This clone was picked up a small number of times. The V gene is TRBV30, the J gene TRBJ2-7; a weak D match, TRBD2 (6 bases). CDR1 is GTSNPN and CDR2 is SVGIG in the germline V gene (reference sequence). The V end was cut by 1 base, the J end by 6 bases, with 13 bases between. The CDR3 totals 13 residues. DNA for the CDR3: TGTGCCTGGAGTGACATCCGGGGACTCGAGCAGTACTTC. It codes for CAWSDIRGLEQYF.

The chain is built from TRBV19 and TRBJ1-5, with D maybe TRBD1 (5 bases). The CDR3 sequence is 13 residues long. V lost 10 bases, J lost 6 bases, and 16 bases lay in between. Germline-derived CDR1 and CDR2 are LNHDA and SQIVND (reference sequence). CDR3 in DNA: TGTGCCACCATGGGGGGTCTTACTCAGCCCCAGCATTTT. Protein product: CATMGGLTQPQHF.

The chain recombines TRBV19 with TRBJ2-5, with 12 bases matching TRBD1. The DNA end favors TRBJ2-7, so the J call may be wrong. The CDR3 is made up of 16 amino acids. The germline V gene has CDR1 LNHDA and CDR2 SQIVND (reference sequence). DNA for the CDR3: TGTGCCAGTAGTATGGGGGACAGGGGGCGGAAAGGCGAGCAGTACTTC. This sequence encodes CASSMGDRGRKGEQYF.

This clone has just a few counts. The rearrangement uses TRBV6-6 and TRBJ2-3; D not resolved. V lost 2 bases and J 4 bases, leaving 4 bases between the germline ends. Germline V gene lookup returns CDR1 MNHNY and CDR2 SVGAGI (reference sequence). The CDR3 consists of 12 residues. The CDR3 DNA follows: TGTGCCAGCAGTTACGAGGCAGATACGCAGTATTTT. Translated, it gives CASSYEADTQYF.

This clone was observed a few times. The rearrangement links TRBV19 to TRBJ2-2; 8 bases align to TRBD1. The CDR3 is 15 residues long. V gave up 8 bases and J gave up 0 bases; unmatched junction bases: 5. In germline, CDR1 is LNHDA, CDR2 SQIVND (reference sequence). The CDR3 here is CASDLGQANTGELFF. The CDR3 DNA reads TGTGCCAGTGACTTGGGACAGGCGAACACCGGGGAGCTGTTTTTT.

There are many counts of this clone. The chain employs TRBV4-3 and TRBJ1-1; perhaps TRBD1 as D (5 bases). CDR3 size: 13 residues. V lost 4 bases and J lost 3, with 9 bases in between. Germline assignment: CDR1 LGHNA and CDR2 YSLEER. The CDR3 DNA reads as TGCGCCAGCAGCCTATCACAGGACACTGAAGCTTTCTTT. Its translation is CASSLSQDTEAFF.

This sequence joins TRBV19 and TRBJ1-3; 7 positions match TRBD1. The CDR3 is 15 amino acids. Germline loops: CDR1 LNHDA, CDR2 SQIVND (reference sequence). V shed 6 bases, J shed 0 bases, and the junction held 5 bases outside the gene matches. CDR3 region: CASSRDRVSGNTIYF. For the CDR3, the DNA is TGTGCCAGTAGCCGCGACAGGGTCTCTGGAAACACCATATATTTT.

The chain has TRBV29-1 and TRBJ1-2; unclear D gene. Trimming took off 7 bases at V and 4 bases at J, with 13 bases between the two ends. CDR1 and CDR2 (germline): SQVTM, ANQGSEA. The CDR3 totals 12 residues. The CDR3 sequence: CSAAGRRYGYTF. DNA of the CDR3: TGCAGCGCCGCGGGCAGACGCTATGGCTACACCTTC.

The J gene is TRBJ2-5, the V gene TRBV6-1; the D is unclear. The end of the DNA aligns better with TRBJ2-7, so the J call may be wrong. This CDR3 is built from 15 residues. CDR1 is MNHNS, CDR2 SASEGT, per germline. The CDR3 nucleotides are TGTGCCAGCAGTGAAGCGGTGGGTAGCTCCTACGAGCAGTACTTC. Translating gives CASSEAVGSSYEQYF.

This clone showed up just a few times. The chain joins TRBV4-1 to TRBJ1-2; no firm D call. The V and J ends lost 5 bases and 0 bases respectively, with 10 bases between them. CDR1 and CDR2 (germline): MGHRA, YSYEKL. The CDR3 consists of 14 residues. CDR3 sequence (DNA): TGCGCCAGCAGCTCTTCGACACCTAACTATGGCTACACCTTC. As protein: CASSSSTPNYGYTF.

This rearrangement joins TRBV6-6 to TRBJ1-2; 7 bases line up with TRBD1. Germline trimming cut 4 bases from V and 4 bases from J; bases unmatched to any gene: 12. CDR1 MNHNY and CDR2 SVGAGI come from the germline V gene (reference sequence). The CDR3 is 16 amino acids. CDR3 protein: CASSFGSGGRPYGYTF. The CDR3 nucleotides are TGTGCCAGCAGTTTCGGTTCAGGGGGACGGCCCTATGGCTACACCTTC.

The genes are TRBV5-6 and TRBJ2-7; 10 bases line up with TRBD2. With V trimmed by 1 base and J by 4 bases, 5 bases remained unmatched. CDR3 length equals 15 residues. CDR1 SGHDT and CDR2 YYEEEE come from the germline V gene. Written as DNA, the CDR3 is TGTGCCAGCAGCTTGTCCTGGACTAGCGGTTACGAGCAGTACTTC. It yields the protein CASSLSWTSGYEQYF. Variable domain in full (rest from reference TRBV5-6 and TRBJ2-7): DAGVTQSPTHLIKTRGQQVTLRCSPKSGHDTVSWYQQALGQGPQFIFQYYEEEERQRGNFPDRFSGHQFPNYSSELNVNALLLGDSALYLCASSLSWTSGYEQYFGPGTRLTVT.

V usage is TRBV4-1 and J usage is TRBJ1-2; D is perhaps TRBD1 (5 bases). Germline CDR1 reads MGHRA; CDR2 reads YSYEKL. Trimming removed 1 base from V and 2 bases from J, with 11 bases in between. This CDR3 comprises 15 residues. CDR3 DNA: TGCGCCAGCAGCCAAGGTAGGACATCCAACTATGGCTACACCTTC. Translated, it gives CASSQGRTSNYGYTF.

J is TRBJ2-5 and V is TRBV6-6; maybe TRBD1 (5 bases). The closer fit of TRBJ2-7 to the DNA end suggests the J call may be wrong. There are 13 residues in the CDR3. The V gene's germline CDR1 is MNHNY and CDR2 SVGAGI (reference sequence). This CDR3 is CASSPGPRYEQYF. The CDR3 coding sequence is TGTGCCAGCAGTCCAGGGCCCCGATACGAGCAGTACTTC.

The J gene is TRBJ1-2, the V gene TRBV11-2; D is unclear. Germline V gene sequence: CDR1 SGHAT, CDR2 FQNNGV. Trimming stripped 2 bases from V and 4 bases from J, with 14 bases between. The CDR3 is made up of 15 amino acids. CDR3 region: CASSLNGIAGYGYTF. The CDR3 region has the DNA TGTGCCAGCAGCTTAAATGGGATAGCGGGCTATGGCTACACCTTC.

This clone was seen a handful of times. J is TRBJ1-6 and V is TRBV4-3; weak D call: TRBD1 (5 bases). V was trimmed by 0 bases and J by 8 bases, leaving 11 bases between them. Per germline, CDR1 LGHNA and CDR2 YSLEER. This CDR3 comprises 15 residues. The CDR3 is CASSQDPREDSPLHF. The CDR3 DNA is TGCGCCAGCAGCCAAGACCCCAGGGAGGATTCACCCCTCCACTTT.

The V call is TRBV19, the J call TRBJ1-1; no clear D. Germline values: CDR1 LNHDA, CDR2 SQIVND (reference sequence). Trimming removed 3 bases from V and 11 bases from J, with 13 bases in between. This CDR3 spans 12 amino acids. CDR3 protein: CASSITQNRAFF. DNA of the CDR3: TGTGCCAGTAGTATCACACAGAACCGTGCTTTCTTT.

The rearrangement uses TRBV5-8 and TRBJ1-5; 7 bases map to TRBD1. Germline CDR1 and CDR2: SGHTS and YDEGEE. V shed 1 base, J shed 5 bases, and the junction held 3 bases outside the gene matches. CDR3 length: 14 amino acids. CDR3 sequence (DNA): TGTGCCAGCAGCTTGACAGGGGTCCATCAGCCCCAGCATTTT. It encodes CASSLTGVHQPQHF.

This clone was counted a few times. The CDR3 nucleotides are TGTGCCAGCAGCTTAGGGGGACAGGGCAGCGGTTCACCCCTCCACTTT. This sequence encodes CASSLGGQGSGSPLHF. V gene TRBV11-2 combines with J gene TRBJ1-6, with TRBD1 matching 9 bases. The CDR3 runs to 16 residues. Germline-derived CDR1 and CDR2 are SGHAT and FQNNGV. The J segment lost 9 bases and the V segment lost 1 base, leaving 7 bases of the junction unmatched.

This chain uses TRBV11-3 with TRBJ2-1, with no clear D. Germline V gene lookup returns CDR1 SGHNT and CDR2 YENEEA. The ends were cut back, 5 bases at V and 0 bases at J, with 8 bases in the middle. The CDR3 has 14 amino acids. CDR3 nucleotides: TGTGCCAGCAGCCCAGGTCCCTCCTACAATGAGCAGTTCTTC. Amino acids: CASSPGPSYNEQFF.

This clone occurred a few times. This chain links TRBV27 with TRBJ2-2; TRBD2 matches at 7 bases. CDR1 is MNHEY, CDR2 SMNVEV, per germline (reference sequence). This CDR3 contains 14 residues. Losses at the gene ends were 10 bases for V and 4 bases for J; bases not matched to a gene: 9. The CDR3 region has the DNA TGTGCCACAGGAGTTCGGGGGGTCACCGGGGAGCTGTTTTTT. Translating it yields CATGVRGVTGELFF.

This clone was detected only a few times. The rearrangement joins TRBV7-6 to TRBJ1-5, with D unclear. The CDR3 length is 13 residues. The V gene's germline CDR1 is SGHVS and CDR2 FNYEAQ. V was shortened by 4 bases and J by 7 bases, with 11 bases between the two germline ends. The DNA for the CDR3 is TGTGCCAGCAGCTCCGTGAGAGGGCAGCCCCAGCATTTT. Its protein product is CASSSVRGQPQHF.

V is TRBV13 and J is TRBJ1-1; weak D call: TRBD1 (5 bases). Trimming removed 0 bases at V and 7 bases at J, with 9 bases between. Looked up from germline, CDR1 is PRHDT and CDR2 is FYEKMQ (reference sequence). The CDR3 spans 13 residues. Written as DNA, the CDR3 is TGTGCCAGCAGCTTAGGACGGAGGGGTGAAGCTTTCTTT. This codes for CASSLGRRGEAFF.

This clone was seen only a few times. This rearrangement joins TRBV6-6 to TRBJ1-2; the D gene is possibly TRBD1 (6 bases). Germline CDR1 is MNHNY and CDR2 is SVGAGI (reference sequence). The CDR3 loop spans 11 amino acids. Between the trimmed V and J ends, which lost 7 bases and 8 bases, there was a span of 11 bases. The CDR3 sequence: CASTGQRGYTF. Written as DNA, the CDR3 is TGTGCCAGCACCGGACAGCGCGGCTACACCTTC.

This clone was picked up a small number of times. The rearrangement uses TRBV11-2 and TRBJ1-3, with D possibly TRBD1 on 6 matching bases. The CDR3 totals 16 residues. Trimming took off 1 base at V and 0 bases at J, with 10 bases between the two ends. Per germline, CDR1 SGHAT and CDR2 FQNNGV. Here the CDR3 DNA reads TGTGCCAGCAGCTTAGTTGGGACACACTCTGGAAACACCATATATTTT. This codes for CASSLVGTHSGNTIYF.

In this sample, this clone turned up a few times. J is TRBJ2-3 and V is TRBV11-2, with 9 nucleotides matching TRBD1. Trimming cost V 1 base and J 2 bases; bases outside gene matches: 10. The CDR3 is 18 residues long. CDR1 and CDR2 (germline): SGHAT, FQNNGV. CDR3: CASSLGGYRGRATDTQYF. The CDR3 DNA follows: TGTGCCAGCAGCTTAGGGGGATACAGGGGGCGCGCCACAGATACGCAGTATTTT.

The J gene is TRBJ2-7, the V gene TRBV5-6; 10 positions match TRBD1. From germline, CDR1 is SGHDT and CDR2 YYEEEE. J gave up 0 bases and V 3 bases, and 3 bases lay outside the gene matches. CDR3 length: 15 amino acids. The CDR3 region has the DNA TGTGCCAGCAGCTGGGACAGGGGCGTCTCCTACGAGCAGTACTTC. Protein product: CASSWDRGVSYEQYF.

This clone occurred a few times. This rearrangement joins TRBV5-1 to TRBJ1-1, with 7 bases lining up with TRBD1. V was clipped by 0 bases and J by 0 bases; unmatched bases: 2. The CDR3 sequence is 15 residues long. Germline lookup yields CDR1 SGHRS and CDR2 YFSETQ. In DNA form, the CDR3 reads TGCGCCAGCAGCTTGGACAGGGGCCTGAACACTGAAGCTTTCTTT. Translation: CASSLDRGLNTEAFF.